Below are 20 T cell receptor beta chains sequenced from a single sample in a study of T cell repertoires in cytomegalovirus infection. TCRdb used MiXCR to reprocess the reads, holding one entry per CDR3 protein. The data contain 250,000 or so distinct CDR3 sequences, around 12% of them singletons. The sequencing sample was made of PBMCs. Receptors were obtained from a human donor in good health (CMV status not recorded). Some clones in this sample may be carry-over from other donors' samples.

The sample holds many counts of this clonotype. V usage is TRBV7-2 and J usage is TRBJ2-7, with 10 nucleotides matching TRBD2. The trim removed 2 bases at V and 2 bases at J, leaving 9 bases unmatched. This CDR3 spans 17 amino acids. Germline V CDR1 and CDR2: SGHTA, FQGNSA. Written as DNA, the CDR3 is TGTGCCAGCAGCTTACGTACCTCAGCGGGGGGGCCCTACGAGCAGTACTTC. Its translation is CASSLRTSAGGPYEQYF.

The V and J genes are TRBV7-8 and TRBJ1-2; possibly TRBD1 for D (5 bases). The CDR3 loop spans 15 amino acids. Deletions cut 6 bases from V and 3 bases from J, with 17 bases between. Germline loops: CDR1 SGHVS, CDR2 FQNEAQ. The DNA of the CDR3 is TGTGCCAGCAGACGCGGTTGGGGACCGGACTATGGCTACACCTTC. Encoded protein: CASRRGWGPDYGYTF. Full variable domain (remainder filled in from reference TRBV7-8 and TRBJ1-2): GAGVSQSPRYKVAKRGQDVALRCDPISGHVSLFWYQQALGQGPEFLTYFQNEAQLDKSGLPSDRFFAERPEGSVSTLKIQRTQQEDSAVYLCASRRGWGPDYGYTFGSGTRLTVV.

This clonotype was counted at least ten times. The V gene is TRBV7-2, the J gene TRBJ1-3; unclear D gene. V lost 2 bases and J 4 bases, leaving 6 bases between the germline ends. Germline V lookup: CDR1 SGHTA, CDR2 FQGNSA. The CDR3 consists of 13 residues. The CDR3 loop reads CASSLRIGNTIYF. The CDR3 DNA is TGTGCCAGCAGCTTACGGATCGGAAACACCATATATTTT.

This clonotype was seen ten or more times. The genes are TRBV19 and TRBJ2-6; D is perhaps TRBD1 (6 bases). Germline CDR1 reads LNHDA; CDR2 reads SQIVND (reference sequence). Trimming left V 4 bases short and J 2 bases short, with 9 bases between. CDR3 length: 15 residues. The CDR3 sequence: CASSNYRAGANVLTF. The CDR3 nucleotides are TGTGCCAGTAGTAACTACAGGGCTGGGGCCAACGTCCTGACTTTC.

This clonotype was counted ten times or more. The chain couples TRBV7-2 to TRBJ1-1; the D gene is possibly TRBD1 (5 bases). With 6 bases removed from V and 0 bases from J, the gap between germline ends came to 11 bases. The CDR3 is 14 amino acids. Germline loops: CDR1 SGHTA, CDR2 FQGNSA. Here the CDR3 DNA reads TGTGCCAGCAGGGCCGGGACGGTGAACACTGAAGCTTTCTTT. Amino acid sequence: CASRAGTVNTEAFF.

The chain links TRBV4-3 to TRBJ1-2, with TRBD1 matching 7 bases. The CDR3 sequence is 14 residues long. J gave up 8 bases and V 0 bases, and 6 bases lay outside the gene matches. CDR1 LGHNA and CDR2 YSLEER come from the germline V gene. The CDR3 DNA is TGCGCCAGCAGCCAAGATACGGCAGGGGGAGGCTACACCTTC. Its protein is CASSQDTAGGGYTF.

This clonotype was seen a handful of times. The chain links TRBV19 to TRBJ2-2, with D unclear. The V and J ends lost 1 base and 0 bases respectively, with 6 bases between them. This CDR3 spans 15 amino acids. Germline V lookup: CDR1 LNHDA, CDR2 SQIVND (reference sequence). The CDR3 nucleotides read TGTGCCAGTAGTATAGGTCGCTCGAACACCGGGGAGCTGTTTTTT. Translation: CASSIGRSNTGELFF.

This clonotype was counted ten times or more. The V gene is TRBV7-3, the J gene TRBJ1-1; weak D call: TRBD1 (6 bases). The CDR3 runs 15 residues. V lost 5 bases and J lost 0, with 13 bases in between. Germline V gives CDR1 SGHTA, CDR2 FQGTGA. DNA for the CDR3: TGTGCCAGCAGCCCGCAGGGGCCCGTGAACACTGAAGCTTTCTTT. This gives the protein CASSPQGPVNTEAFF.

This clonotype appeared many times. This chain links TRBV29-1 with TRBJ1-1; TRBD1 agrees at 7 bases. Germline CDR1 SQVTM, CDR2 ANQGSEA. This CDR3 is built from 14 residues. After removal of 5 bases from V and 1 base from J, the junction contained 7 bases not matched to a gene. CDR3 region: CSVSVGTANTEAFF. DNA for the CDR3: TGCAGCGTTTCCGTCGGGACAGCGAACACTGAAGCTTTCTTT.

Ten or more counts support this clonotype. The rearrangement joins TRBV7-8 to TRBJ2-3; TRBD2 aligns across 7 bases. V was clipped by 2 bases and J by 3 bases; unmatched bases: 8. The V gene's germline CDR1 is SGHVS and CDR2 FQNEAQ. The CDR3 contains 16 residues. The CDR3 protein is CASSLRRELLTDTQYF. CDR3 coding DNA: TGTGCCAGCAGCTTACGGCGGGAGTTGCTGACAGATACGCAGTATTTT.

This clonotype was found many times. V and J are TRBV11-3 and TRBJ2-5; 8 bases map to TRBD1. CDR1 and CDR2 from the germline V gene are SGHNT and YENEEA. V lost 4 bases to trimming and J lost 2 bases; unmatched junction nucleotides: 6. The CDR3 sequence is 15 residues long. The CDR3 loop reads CASSSQTGAQETQYF. CDR3 nucleotide sequence: TGTGCCAGCAGCTCTCAGACAGGGGCTCAAGAGACCCAGTACTTC.

This clonotype was recorded many times. The chain's CDR3 is CASSLAQQGHYTF. The DNA for the CDR3 is TGTGCCAGCAGCTTAGCGCAGCAGGGACATTACACCTTC. The rearrangement links TRBV7-2 to TRBJ1-2; D might be TRBD1 (6 bases). The CDR3 loop spans 13 amino acids. The germline V gene encodes CDR1 SGHTA and CDR2 FQGNSA. Trimming took 0 bases from V and 11 from J, leaving 13 bases between them. Full variable domain (rest looked up from reference TRBV7-2 and TRBJ1-2): GAGVSQSPSNKVTEKGKDVELRCDPISGHTALYWYRQSLGQGLEFLIYFQGNSAPDKSGLPSDRFSAERTGGSVSTLTIQRTQQEDSAVYLCASSLAQQGHYTFGSGTRLTVV.

V usage is TRBV2 and J usage is TRBJ2-1; 10 nucleotides align to TRBD2. The CDR3 consists of 17 residues. J gave up 0 bases and V 4 bases, and 6 bases lay outside the gene matches. Germline CDR1 is SNHLY and CDR2 is FYNNEI. CDR3 sequence: CASSVTSGAVSYNEQFF. The CDR3 DNA reads TGTGCCAGCAGTGTTACTAGCGGGGCTGTCTCCTACAATGAGCAGTTCTTC.

The rearrangement uses TRBV20-1 and TRBJ2-4; 9 bases align to TRBD2. The CDR3 is 15 amino acids. The V and J ends lost 6 bases and 8 bases, in that order; junction bases with no gene match: 14. The germline V gene encodes CDR1 DFQATT and CDR2 SNEGSKA (reference sequence). CDR3 DNA: TGCAGTGCCCTGCAGGGCGGGAGGGCAGTGGACATTCAGTACTTC. Translation: CSALQGGRAVDIQYF.

This clonotype was counted between two and nine times. The rearrangement uses TRBV29-1 and TRBJ2-1, with D possibly matching TRBD1 (5 bases). V was pared by 4 bases and J by 8 bases, with 9 bases between. This CDR3 is 11 amino acids long. Germline V CDR1 and CDR2: SQVTM, ANQGSEA. CDR3 residues: CSVGTTDEQFF. CDR3 in DNA: TGCAGCGTTGGGACAACAGATGAGCAGTTCTTC.

This clonotype was seen a few times. The V call is TRBV3-1, the J call TRBJ2-4; TRBD2 agrees at 13 bases. The V segment lost 3 bases and the J segment 7 bases; nucleotides outside the gene matches: 3. The CDR3 contains 15 residues. CDR1 and CDR2 from the germline V gene are LGHDT and YNNKEL (reference sequence). The CDR3 loop reads CASSQGLAGSNIQYF. CDR3 DNA: TGTGCCAGCAGCCAGGGACTAGCGGGAAGTAACATTCAGTACTTC.

The rearrangement joins TRBV19 to TRBJ2-5; tentative D call: TRBD2 (6 bases). Germline CDR1 and CDR2: LNHDA and SQIVND (reference sequence). This CDR3 is built from 16 residues. V was shortened by 5 bases and J by 5 bases, with 21 bases between the two germline ends. CDR3 sequence reads: CASSLTFGTLVETQYF. The CDR3 nucleotides are TGTGCCAGTAGTCTCACCTTTGGGACTCTCGTCGAGACCCAGTACTTC.

The chain joins TRBV3-1 to TRBJ1-1, with D possibly matching TRBD1 (5 bases). The germline CDR1 and CDR2 sequences are LGHDT and YNNKEL (reference sequence). This CDR3 contains 14 residues. V was trimmed by 6 bases and J by 0 bases, leaving 11 bases between them. The CDR3, as DNA: TGTGCCAGCAGGGGTGGAGGGGTGAACACTGAAGCTTTCTTT. This sequence encodes CASRGGGVNTEAFF.

This clonotype was detected many times. The CDR3 DNA follows: TGCAGTGCTAGAGATCACACTAGCGGGAGGATCGATGAGCAGTTCTTC. This codes for CSARDHTSGRIDEQFF. The chain is built from TRBV20-1 and TRBJ2-1; 12 bases are a match to TRBD2. The CDR3 is 16 amino acids. J was trimmed by 8 bases and V by 0 bases; bases with no gene match: 8. Germline V gene sequence: CDR1 DFQATT, CDR2 SNEGSKA (reference sequence).

This chain links TRBV11-2 with TRBJ1-1, with D hard to call. The V and J ends lost 5 bases and 3 bases respectively, with 19 bases between them. There are 16 residues in the CDR3. Germline loops: CDR1 SGHAT, CDR2 FQNNGV. CDR3 sequence (DNA): TGTGCCAGCAGCGACCCCCGCGGCAGGTCGTACACTGAAGCTTTCTTT. This translates into CASSDPRGRSYTEAFF.